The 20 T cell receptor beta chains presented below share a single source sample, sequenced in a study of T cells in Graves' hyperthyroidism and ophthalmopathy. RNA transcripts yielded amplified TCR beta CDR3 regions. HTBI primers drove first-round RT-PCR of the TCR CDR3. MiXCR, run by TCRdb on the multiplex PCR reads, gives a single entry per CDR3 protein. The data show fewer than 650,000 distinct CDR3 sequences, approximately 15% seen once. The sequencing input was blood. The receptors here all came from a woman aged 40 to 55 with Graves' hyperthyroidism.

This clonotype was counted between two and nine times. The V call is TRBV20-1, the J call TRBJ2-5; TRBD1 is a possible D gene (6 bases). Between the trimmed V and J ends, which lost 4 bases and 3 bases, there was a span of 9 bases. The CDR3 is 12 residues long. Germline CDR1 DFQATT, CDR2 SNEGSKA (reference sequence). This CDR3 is CSAKTGKETQYF. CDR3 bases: TGCAGTGCTAAAACAGGGAAAGAGACCCAGTACTTC.

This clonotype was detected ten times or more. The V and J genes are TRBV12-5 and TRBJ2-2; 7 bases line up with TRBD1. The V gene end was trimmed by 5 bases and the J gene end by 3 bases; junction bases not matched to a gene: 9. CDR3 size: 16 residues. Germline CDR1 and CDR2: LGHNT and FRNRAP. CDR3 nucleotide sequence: TGTGCTAGTGGTGAGATGACAGGGTCGTACACCGGGGAGCTGTTTTTT. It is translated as CASGEMTGSYTGELFF.

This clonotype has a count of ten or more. The CDR3 region is CASSLEGWYEQYF. The CDR3 nucleotides are TGTGCCAGCAGCTTAGAAGGTTGGTACGAGCAGTACTTC. The J gene is TRBJ2-7, the V gene TRBV7-2; D not certain. Per the germline V gene, CDR1 is SGHTA and CDR2 is FQGNSA. The CDR3 contains 13 residues. Trimming stripped 1 base from V and 4 bases from J, with 8 bases between.

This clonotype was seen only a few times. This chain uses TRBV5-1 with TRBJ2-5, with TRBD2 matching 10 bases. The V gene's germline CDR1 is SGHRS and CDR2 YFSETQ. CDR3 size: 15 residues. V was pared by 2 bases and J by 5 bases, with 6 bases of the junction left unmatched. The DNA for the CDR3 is TGCGCCAGCAGCTTAACTAGCGGGATCTTGGAGACCCAGTACTTC. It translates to CASSLTSGILETQYF.

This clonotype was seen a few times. CDR3 sequence (DNA): TGCGCCAGCAGCCAAGCTCTTGTACCCGGGAGGGTCCGAAGTTTACGTGAGCAGTACTTC. This encodes CASSQALVPGRVRSLREQYF. The chain uses TRBV4-1 and TRBJ2-7, with 8 nucleotides matching TRBD2. The V segment lost 1 base and the J segment 7 bases; nucleotides outside the gene matches: 24. This CDR3 has 20 residues. Germline V gives CDR1 MGHRA, CDR2 YSYEKL.

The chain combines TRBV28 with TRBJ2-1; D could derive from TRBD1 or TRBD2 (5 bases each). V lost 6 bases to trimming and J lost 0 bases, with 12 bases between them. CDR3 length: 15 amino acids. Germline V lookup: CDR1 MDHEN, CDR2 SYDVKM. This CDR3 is CASRGSGSSYNEQFF. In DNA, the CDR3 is TGTGCCAGCAGGGGGTCAGGGAGCTCCTACAATGAGCAGTTCTTC.

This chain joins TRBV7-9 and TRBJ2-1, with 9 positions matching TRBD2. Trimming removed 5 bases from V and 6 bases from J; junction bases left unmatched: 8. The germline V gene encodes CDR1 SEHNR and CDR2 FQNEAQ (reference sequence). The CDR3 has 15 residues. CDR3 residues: CASSGNLAGINEQFF. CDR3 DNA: TGTGCCAGCAGCGGGAATCTAGCGGGGATCAATGAGCAGTTCTTC.

CDR3 in amino acids: CASSLGGASGSYEQYF. As DNA, the CDR3 is TGTGCCAGCAGCTTGGGGGGGGCTAGCGGGAGTTACGAGCAGTACTTC. The rearrangement uses TRBV11-2 and TRBJ2-7; 10 positions match TRBD2. CDR1 and CDR2 (germline): SGHAT, FQNNGV. J was trimmed by 4 bases and V by 3 bases; bases with no gene match: 9. The CDR3 is 16 amino acids.

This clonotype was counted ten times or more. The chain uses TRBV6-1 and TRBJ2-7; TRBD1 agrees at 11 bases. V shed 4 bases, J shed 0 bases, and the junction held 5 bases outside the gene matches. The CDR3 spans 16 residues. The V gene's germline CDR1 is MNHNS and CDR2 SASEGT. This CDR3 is CASSASGTGGSYEQYF. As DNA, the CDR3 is TGTGCCAGCAGTGCCTCCGGGACAGGGGGCTCCTACGAGCAGTACTTC.

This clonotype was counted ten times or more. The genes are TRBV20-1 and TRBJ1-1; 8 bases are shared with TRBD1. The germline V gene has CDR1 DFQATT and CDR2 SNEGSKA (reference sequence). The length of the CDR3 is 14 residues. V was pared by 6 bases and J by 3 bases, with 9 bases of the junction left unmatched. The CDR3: CSARRTGTDTEAFF. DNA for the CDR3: TGCAGTGCCCGCCGGACAGGGACGGACACTGAAGCTTTCTTT.

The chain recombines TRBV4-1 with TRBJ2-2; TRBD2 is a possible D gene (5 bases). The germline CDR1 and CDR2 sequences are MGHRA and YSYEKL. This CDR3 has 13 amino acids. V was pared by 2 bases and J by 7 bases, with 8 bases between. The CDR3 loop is CASSQRGSGELFF. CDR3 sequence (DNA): TGCGCCAGCAGCCAACGAGGGAGCGGGGAGCTGTTTTTT.

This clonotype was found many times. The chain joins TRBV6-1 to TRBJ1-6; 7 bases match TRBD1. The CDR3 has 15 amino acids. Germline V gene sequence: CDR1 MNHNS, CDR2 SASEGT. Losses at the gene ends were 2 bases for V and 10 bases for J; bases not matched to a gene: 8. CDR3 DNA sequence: TGTGCCAGCAGTGAAACTAAAACAGGGGCCTCACCCCTCCACTTT. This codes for CASSETKTGASPLHF.

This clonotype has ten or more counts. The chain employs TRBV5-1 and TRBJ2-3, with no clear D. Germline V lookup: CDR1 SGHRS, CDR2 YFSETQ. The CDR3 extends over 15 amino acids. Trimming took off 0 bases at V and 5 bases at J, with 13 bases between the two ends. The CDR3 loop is CASSLEGFKGDTQYF. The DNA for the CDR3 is TGCGCCAGCAGCTTGGAGGGCTTCAAGGGAGATACGCAGTATTTT. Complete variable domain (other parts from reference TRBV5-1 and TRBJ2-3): KAGVTQTPRYLIKTRGQQVTLSCSPISGHRSVSWYQQTPGQGLQFLFEYFSETQRNKGNFPGRFSGRQFSNSRSEMNVSTLELGDSALYLCASSLEGFKGDTQYFGPGTRLTVL.

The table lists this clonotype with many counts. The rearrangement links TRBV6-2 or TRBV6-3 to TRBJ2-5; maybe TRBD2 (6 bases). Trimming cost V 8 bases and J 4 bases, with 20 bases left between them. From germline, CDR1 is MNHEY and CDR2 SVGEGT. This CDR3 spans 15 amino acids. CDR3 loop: CASGDPTGVPETQYF. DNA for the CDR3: TGTGCCAGCGGAGACCCTACGGGAGTCCCAGAGACCCAGTACTTC.

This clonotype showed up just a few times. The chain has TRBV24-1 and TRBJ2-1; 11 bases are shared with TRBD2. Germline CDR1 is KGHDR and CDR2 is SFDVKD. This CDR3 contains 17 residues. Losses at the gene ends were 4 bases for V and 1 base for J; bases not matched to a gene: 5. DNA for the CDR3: TGTGCCACCAGTGAAAGACTAGCGGGATTATCCTACAATGAGCAGTTCTTC. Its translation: CATSERLAGLSYNEQFF.

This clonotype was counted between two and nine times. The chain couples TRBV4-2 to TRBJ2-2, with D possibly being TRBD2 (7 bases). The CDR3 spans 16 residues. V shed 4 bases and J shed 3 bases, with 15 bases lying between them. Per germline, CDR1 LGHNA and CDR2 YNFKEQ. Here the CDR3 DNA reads TGTGCCAGCAGCCTAGAGGGGGGGGCCTACACCGGGGAGCTGTTTTTT. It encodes CASSLEGGAYTGELFF.

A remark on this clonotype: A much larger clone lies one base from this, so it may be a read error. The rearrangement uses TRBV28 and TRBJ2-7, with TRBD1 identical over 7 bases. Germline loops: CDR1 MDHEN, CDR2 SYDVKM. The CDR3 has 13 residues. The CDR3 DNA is TGTGCCAGCAGCGGACAGGCCTACTACGGGCAGTACTTC. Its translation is CASSGQAYYGQYF.

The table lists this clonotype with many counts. The CDR3 spells CASSLTRGYGYTF. The CDR3 DNA reads TGTGCCAGCAGTCTGACCAGAGGCTATGGCTACACCTTC. The chain is built from TRBV28 and TRBJ1-2; D gene ambiguous. The germline V gene encodes CDR1 MDHEN and CDR2 SYDVKM. This CDR3 has 13 amino acids. The V gene lost 5 bases and the J gene lost 4 bases, with 11 bases spanning the gap.

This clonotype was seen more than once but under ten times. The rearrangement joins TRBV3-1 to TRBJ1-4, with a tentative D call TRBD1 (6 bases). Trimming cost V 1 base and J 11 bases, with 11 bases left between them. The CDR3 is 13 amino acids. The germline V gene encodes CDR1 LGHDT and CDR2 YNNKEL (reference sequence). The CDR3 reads CASSQGGGRKLFF. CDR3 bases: TGTGCCAGCAGCCAAGGAGGGGGACGCAAACTGTTTTTT. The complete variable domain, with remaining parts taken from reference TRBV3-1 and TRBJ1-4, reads DTAVSQTPKYLVTQMGNDKSIKCEQNLGHDTMYWYKQDSKKFLKIMFSYNNKELIINETVPNRFSPKSPDKAHLNLHINSLELGDSAVYFCASSQGGGRKLFFGSGTQLSVL.

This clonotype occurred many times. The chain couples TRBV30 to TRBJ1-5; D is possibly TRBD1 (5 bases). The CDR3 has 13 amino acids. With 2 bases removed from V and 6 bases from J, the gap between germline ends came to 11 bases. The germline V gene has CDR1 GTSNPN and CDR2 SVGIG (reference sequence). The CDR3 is CAWSISTGQPQHF. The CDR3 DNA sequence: TGTGCCTGGAGTATTTCCACAGGTCAGCCCCAGCATTTT. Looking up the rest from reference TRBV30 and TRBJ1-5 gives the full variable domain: SQTIHQWPATLVQPVGSPLSLECTVEGTSNPNLYWYRQAAGRGLQLLFYSVGIGQISSEVPQNLSASRPQDRQFILSSKKLLLSDSGFYLCAWSISTGQPQHFGDGTRLSIL.